This T cell receptor beta chain was profiled in a study of T cells in Graves' hyperthyroidism and ophthalmopathy. Study overall: Sampling of peripheral blood happened at initial diagnosis, prior to any treatment. Notes on the study in general: Blood shared most expanded thyroid clonotypes above 0.001.

Using RNA transcripts as the source, TCR beta CDR3 regions were amplified. HTBI primers were employed in a first-round RT-PCR of the TCR CDR3. TCRdb fed the multiplex PCR reads into MiXCR, producing one record per CDR3 protein. The repertoire holds 50,000 to 75,000 distinct CDR3 sequences, around half seen once, with roughly an eighth in the top ten. CDR1 is MGHDK and CDR2 is SYGVNS in the germline V gene. The CDR3 consists of 11 residues. The V end was cut by 4 bases, the J end by 5 bases, with 4 bases between. Uncontrolled infection, other autoimmune disease, pregnancy or lactation barred patients from enrollment. More than 9.5 ml fresh peripheral blood yielded the PBMCs. Concerning this clonotype: The antigen remains unidentified.

This TCR derives from a woman under 40 with Graves' ophthalmopathy. Sequencing was performed on blood. The chain employs TRBV25-1 and TRBJ2-3; D not certain. CDR3: CASSGLDTQYF. The CDR3 coding sequence is TGTGCCAGCAGTGGACTAGATACGCAGTATTTT.